This T cell receptor (beta chain) is drawn from a study of circulating and synovial CD4+ cells in juvenile arthritis. Study-level results: Deeper sequencing increased measured overlap with synovial clonotypes.

This clone has just one count. The antigen is undetermined. Produced via immunoSEQ multiplex PCR; TCRdb's table is partial and in-frame only. The table lists 30,000 to 40,000 clones, nearly 95% of them singletons. The germline V gene encodes CDR1 MNHEY and CDR2 SVGAGI. The ends were cut back, 7 bases at V and 0 bases at J, with 7 bases in the middle. This CDR3 has 13 residues. This chain connects TRBV6-5 to TRBJ1-5; D remains ambiguous. This clonotype was sampled from a human donor with juvenile idiopathic arthritis. The sequenced sample consisted of CD4+ T cells from blood. CDR3 sequence (DNA): TGTGCCAGCAACCGAGGTAGCAATCAGCCCCAGCATTTT. Its protein product is CASNRGSNQPQHF.